The TCR beta chain under discussion was sequenced for a study of T cells in localized non-small cell lung cancer. Study conclusions and caveats: There was higher T cell clonality in uninvolved adjacent lung than in tumor, and it was highest there. Since sequencing was restricted to only one region of the tumor, intratumor heterogeneity remains a possibility.

TCRdb's copy holds only in-frame clones and misses some; the assay was immunoSEQ multiplex PCR. The sample lists around 1,300 clones, roughly 22% occurring once. A few counts support this clone. No antigen is known for it. The CDR3 covers 15 residues. The V gene end was trimmed by 10 bases and the J gene end by 2 bases; junction bases not matched to a gene: 7. Germline lookup yields CDR1 MNHGY and CDR2 SAAAGT. The source is a man between 40 and 75 years old with stage III squamous cell lung carcinoma. This chain links TRBV6-8 with TRBJ2-5; 13 bases fit TRBD2. Sequences were derived from normal lung tissue next to the tumor, sampled before any cancer treatment. The CDR3 bases are TGTGCCATCAGAGGGACTAGCGGGGTACAAGAGACCCAGTACTTC. Residues: CAIRGTSGVQETQYF.